The present entry profiles one T cell receptor (beta chain) with its context. Its target is unknown. Separate from the roughly 710-subject first cohort, the roughly 120-subject validation cohort was the one that the donors belonged to. Trimming at V came to 8 bases and at J to 3 bases, leaving 11 bases not matched to a gene. The CDR3 length is 15 residues. The V gene's germline CDR1 is MDHEN and CDR2 SYDVKM. This sample is part of a study of cytomegalovirus exposure and HLA in healthy donors. The wider study: Both the 120 validation repertoires and the roughly 700 first-cohort repertoires used the same platform, as reported by a later analysis.

Profiled with immunoSEQ multiplex PCR; TCRdb holds only in-frame clones, not every one. The sample lists 100,000 or so clones; around nine tenths were seen once. Study outcomes and limitations: Three CMV-associated chains proved CMV antigen-specific in vitro. Cytomegalovirus association was listed for 150 or so TCR beta chains.

The chain couples TRBV28 to TRBJ2-7, with 9 bases identical to TRBD2. The sequenced sample was PBMCs. The receptor was isolated from a woman in her 30s in good health and CMV-seronegative. CDR3 nucleotides: TGTGCCAGCGTTGCGGGAGGGCCTTATTACTACGAGCAGTACTTC. Translating gives CASVAGGPYYYEQYF.